A single sample gave rise to the 3 T cell receptor beta chains below, sequenced in a study of human T cells and chemical hapten exposure. Time point denoted: patch test 1, 2 weeks after DPC sensitization. The treatment is: therapeutic diphenylcyclopropenone sensitization with weekly scalp DPC. Each CDR3 protein gets one entry after TCRdb re-called the RACE reads with MiXCR. The sample lists roughly 120,000 distinct CDR3 sequences; about 12% were seen once. The sample here was whole blood, taken in connection with sensitization to the hapten diphenylcyclopropenone (DPC). These receptors were collected from a woman in her forties or fifties with alopecia areata. Some clones in this sample may be carry-over from other donors' samples.

The V and J genes are TRBV7-9 and TRBJ2-1; weak D call: TRBD1 (6 bases). The ends were cut back, 4 bases at V and 2 bases at J, with 6 bases in the middle. The CDR3 totals 13 residues. CDR1 and CDR2 from the germline V gene are SEHNR and FQNEAQ (reference sequence). As DNA, the CDR3 is TGTGCCAGCAGCTACAGGGCCTACAATGAGCAGTTCTTC. Encoded protein: CASSYRAYNEQFF.

This rearrangement joins TRBV12-3 or TRBV12-4 to TRBJ1-1; 11 nucleotides match TRBD1. V shed 5 bases and J 0 bases; nucleotides not matched to a gene: 11. This CDR3 has 18 residues. The DNA for the CDR3 is TGTGCCAGCAGTACCGGACAGGGGGCAGGTTTTGTGAACACTGAAGCTTTCTTT. Its translation is CASSTGQGAGFVNTEAFF.

This clonotype was detected a few times. V gene TRBV7-2 combines with J gene TRBJ1-4; D might be TRBD1 (5 bases). The CDR3 covers 16 residues. V gave up 1 base and J gave up 8 bases, with 17 bases separating them. Germline lookup yields CDR1 SGHTA and CDR2 FQGNSA. The CDR3 here is CASSLERVGGREKLFF. In nucleotides, the CDR3 is TGTGCCAGCAGCTTAGAGCGCGTTGGGGGACGCGAAAAACTGTTTTTT.